The 28 T cell receptor beta chains below come from one sample, sequenced in a study of T cells after yellow fever vaccination. TCRdb fed the 5' RACE reads into MiXCR, producing one record per CDR3 protein. The profile covers under 150,000 distinct CDR3 sequences, with 7.7% appearing a single time and roughly 0.71% taken by the ten largest. The starting material was CD4+ T cells sorted from PBMCs, obtained 5 days after the yellow fever booster vaccination. All receptors come from a young man who received the YFV17D yellow fever vaccine.

This sequence joins TRBV7-7 and TRBJ1-2; D not resolved. Per germline, CDR1 SSHAT and CDR2 FNYEAQ (reference sequence). The CDR3 totals 16 residues. V was pared by 9 bases and J by 4 bases, with 24 bases between. The CDR3 bases are TGTGCCAGAGAAACTCGGCCGGCCGACTACTTCTATGGCTACACCTTC. Protein sequence: CARETRPADYFYGYTF.

This clonotype was observed at least ten times. The J gene is TRBJ2-5, the V gene TRBV20-1; 7 bases are a match to TRBD1. The V gene end was trimmed by 6 bases and the J gene end by 3 bases; junction bases not matched to a gene: 4. This CDR3 has 12 amino acids. Germline assignment: CDR1 DFQATT and CDR2 SNEGSKA (reference sequence). In nucleotides, the CDR3 is TGCAGTGCCGCGACAGGGAAAGAGACCCAGTACTTC. Its translation is CSAATGKETQYF.

This clonotype was detected many times. The chain recombines TRBV5-1 with TRBJ2-1; 12 nucleotides align to TRBD2. The CDR3 runs to 15 residues. CDR1 and CDR2 from the germline V gene are SGHRS and YFSETQ. J gave up 7 bases and V 7 bases, and 9 bases lay outside the gene matches. Written as DNA, the CDR3 is TGCGCCAGCGGAAAGACTAGCGGGAGTACAAATGAGCAGTTCTTC. This gives the protein CASGKTSGSTNEQFF.

The V call is TRBV12-3 or TRBV12-4, the J call TRBJ2-7, with D uncertain. This CDR3 is built from 12 residues. V lost 6 bases to trimming and J lost 5 bases, with 11 bases between them. CDR3 region: CASRGNGHEQYF. The CDR3 region has the DNA TGTGCCAGCAGGGGTAACGGACACGAGCAGTACTTC.

The table lists this clonotype with many counts. The chain employs TRBV5-6 and TRBJ2-3, with D possibly being TRBD1 or TRBD2 (6 bases each). Germline V lookup: CDR1 SGHDT, CDR2 YYEEEE. The CDR3 runs to 15 residues. Trimming took 6 bases from V and 6 from J, leaving 20 bases between them. Here the CDR3 reads CASTWGASGVDTQYF. The CDR3 coding sequence is TGTGCCAGCACCTGGGGGGCGAGTGGGGTGGATACGCAGTATTTT.

This clonotype was seen at least ten times. The chain couples TRBV7-2 to TRBJ2-5; 10 nucleotides agree with TRBD2. V was clipped by 5 bases and J by 1 base; unmatched bases: 1. Germline V CDR1 and CDR2: SGHTA, FQGNSA. This CDR3 has 14 amino acids. This CDR3 is CASSRTSGQETQYF. The CDR3 region has the DNA TGTGCCAGCAGCCGGACTAGCGGCCAAGAGACCCAGTACTTC.

This clonotype has ten or more counts. J is TRBJ2-5 and V is TRBV20-1; 9 bases align to TRBD1. Germline assignment: CDR1 DFQATT and CDR2 SNEGSKA (reference sequence). V gave up 5 bases and J gave up 5 bases; unmatched junction bases: 6. The CDR3 has 13 amino acids. This CDR3 is CSAEDRGLETQYF. The CDR3 region has the DNA TGCAGTGCTGAGGACAGGGGCTTGGAGACCCAGTACTTC.

In this sample, this clonotype turned up many times. The chain is built from TRBV25-1 and TRBJ2-6, with D perhaps given as TRBD1 or TRBD2 (5 bases each). The V gene lost 8 bases and the J gene lost 0 bases, with 17 bases spanning the gap. The germline V gene encodes CDR1 MGHDK and CDR2 SYGVNS. This CDR3 is 17 amino acids long. Here the CDR3 DNA reads TGTGCCAGCGAGAGCCGGGACCTCGCCTCTGGGGCCAACGTCCTGACTTTC. This sequence encodes CASESRDLASGANVLTF.

The CDR3 coding sequence is TGTGCCAGCAGCTTCGGGAGGGAGGAGACCCAGTACTTC. This codes for CASSFGREETQYF. V and J are TRBV7-2 and TRBJ2-5; TRBD2 matches at 8 bases. V shed 3 bases and J 5 bases; nucleotides not matched to a gene: 2. Germline CDR1 and CDR2: SGHTA and FQGNSA. The CDR3 has 13 residues.

This clonotype was seen ten or more times. The rearrangement uses TRBV5-6 and TRBJ1-2, with D possibly being TRBD1 (5 bases). Germline V lookup: CDR1 SGHDT, CDR2 YYEEEE. CDR3 length: 12 amino acids. V was cut by 6 bases and J by 7 bases, with 13 bases left in between. The CDR3 sequence: CASNLGGSGYTF. The CDR3 nucleotides are TGTGCCAGCAACCTTGGGGGGAGTGGCTACACCTTC.

This clonotype was seen repeatedly, ten times or more. The J gene is TRBJ1-5, the V gene TRBV20-1, with D perhaps TRBD1 (6 bases). The CDR3 consists of 14 residues. CDR1 and CDR2 (germline): DFQATT, SNEGSKA (reference sequence). The V end was cut by 3 bases, the J end by 1 base, with 10 bases between. The CDR3: CSARQQGSNQPQHF. The CDR3 nucleotides are TGCAGTGCTAGGCAGCAGGGGAGCAATCAGCCCCAGCATTTT.

Ten or more counts support this clonotype. V is TRBV12-5 and J is TRBJ2-1, with D possibly TRBD2 on 5 matching bases. V was pared by 6 bases and J by 0 bases, with 12 bases between. The CDR3 runs to 15 residues. CDR1 is LGHNT, CDR2 FRNRAP, per germline. CDR3 coding DNA: TGTGCTAGTGGAAGACCGACTAACTCCTACAATGAGCAGTTCTTC. Translating it yields CASGRPTNSYNEQFF.

This clonotype has ten or more counts. This chain connects TRBV30 to TRBJ1-4; D is ambiguous. Germline V CDR1 and CDR2: GTSNPN, SVGIG (reference sequence). V was clipped by 3 bases and J by 4 bases, with 6 bases between them. The CDR3 has 12 residues. This CDR3 is CAWSKVNEKLFF. CDR3 bases: TGTGCCTGGAGCAAGGTTAATGAAAAACTGTTTTTT.

This clonotype was observed a handful of times. The V and J genes are TRBV7-2 and TRBJ2-1, with D perhaps matching TRBD2 (6 bases). Germline-derived CDR1 and CDR2 are SGHTA and FQGNSA. This CDR3 is 14 amino acids long. The V and J ends lost 5 bases and 6 bases respectively, with 14 bases between them. The CDR3 protein is CASSPRNSGNEQFF. DNA of the CDR3: TGTGCCAGCAGCCCTCGTAATAGCGGCAATGAGCAGTTCTTC.

At least ten counts were recorded for this clonotype. V gene TRBV23-1 combines with J gene TRBJ2-7; TRBD1 aligns across 10 bases. TRBV23-1 belongs to the ORF category, with a function that is uncertain. The CDR3 consists of 15 residues. J was trimmed by 3 bases and V by 10 bases; bases with no gene match: 12. CDR3 DNA sequence: TGCGCCATCACCTTATACGGGACAGGGGTCTACGAGCAGTACTTC. It codes for CAITLYGTGVYEQYF.

This chain connects TRBV20-1 to TRBJ2-7; 8 positions agree with TRBD2. Looked up from germline, CDR1 is DFQATT and CDR2 is SNEGSKA (reference sequence). The junction had 6 bases not matched to a gene; V was cut back by 6 bases and J by 2 bases. The CDR3 runs to 13 residues. The CDR3, as DNA: TGCAGTGCGAGACTAGCGTCAACCTACGAGCAGTACTTC. This encodes CSARLASTYEQYF.

This clonotype was found many times. V gene TRBV20-1 combines with J gene TRBJ2-1; TRBD2 agrees at 9 bases. The CDR3 has 17 residues. CDR1 and CDR2 (germline): DFQATT, SNEGSKA (reference sequence). Trimming cost V 6 bases and J 7 bases; bases outside gene matches: 19. CDR3 DNA sequence: TGCAGTGCCAGCGGGTGGGCTCGGACTAGCGTTGATAATGAGCAGTTCTTC. Translation: CSASGWARTSVDNEQFF.

This clonotype has a handful of counts. This chain uses TRBV7-2 with TRBJ2-2, with D hard to call. The V end was cut by 7 bases, the J end by 6 bases, with 9 bases between. This CDR3 spans 12 amino acids. The V gene's germline CDR1 is SGHTA and CDR2 FQGNSA. Written as DNA, the CDR3 is TGTGCCAGCAACCAACTCTCCGGGGAGCTGTTTTTT. Translated: CASNQLSGELFF.

In this sample, this clonotype turned up many times. This chain links TRBV4-3 with TRBJ2-1; D may correspond to TRBD1 or TRBD2 (5 bases each). The germline gives CDR1 LGHNA, CDR2 YSLEER. CDR3 length equals 15 residues. Trimming cost V 0 bases and J 7 bases, with 13 bases left between them. The CDR3 sequence: CASSQDPQWGNEQFF. CDR3 nucleotide sequence: TGCGCCAGCAGCCAAGATCCCCAGTGGGGGAATGAGCAGTTCTTC.

Remarks on this clonotype: Given a much more abundant clone one base away, this may be a read error. V and J are TRBV29-1 and TRBJ2-5, with a weak D call TRBD1 (6 bases). The CDR3 runs 14 residues. V was pared by 6 bases and J by 5 bases, with 19 bases between. The germline CDR1 and CDR2 sequences are SQVTM and ANQGSEA. CDR3 in amino acids: CSVAAKGVHETQYF. As DNA, the CDR3 is TGCAGCGTAGCAGCCAAGGGGGTACATGAGACCCAGTACTTC.

The rearrangement joins TRBV4-3 to TRBJ2-3; 10 bases map to TRBD2. In germline, CDR1 is LGHNA, CDR2 YSLEER. V shed 3 bases and J 1 base; nucleotides not matched to a gene: 10. The CDR3 is made up of 18 amino acids. CDR3 in DNA: TGCGCCAGCAGCCAGATAGCGGGAGGCAGTTTCGGCACAGATACGCAGTATTTT. Its protein is CASSQIAGGSFGTDTQYF.

In this sample, this clonotype turned up many times. The chain employs TRBV12-3 or TRBV12-4 and TRBJ1-6; 7 bases agree with TRBD1. The junction had 8 bases not matched to a gene; V was cut back by 5 bases and J by 10 bases. This CDR3 has 14 residues. CDR3 protein: CASSLRDRDSPLHF. Written as DNA, the CDR3 is TGTGCCAGCAGTCTCCGGGACAGAGACTCACCCCTCCACTTT.

In regard to this clonotype: Since a much larger clone is just one base distant, this may be a read error. The V gene is TRBV20-1, the J gene TRBJ2-1; possibly TRBD1 for D (5 bases). The V gene's germline CDR1 is DFQATT and CDR2 SNEGSKA (reference sequence). V was trimmed by 4 bases and J by 5 bases, leaving 27 bases between them. This CDR3 contains 18 residues. The CDR3 sequence: CSAIDQFRAGKVNNEQFF. The CDR3 nucleotides are TGCAGTGCTATAGATCAATTTCGGGCAGGGAAAGTAAACAATGAGCAGTTCTTC.

This clonotype occurred many times. In DNA, the CDR3 is TGTGCCAGCAGCTTCGGACGGAACACTGAAGCTTTCTTT. Its protein product is CASSFGRNTEAFF. The genes are TRBV7-6 and TRBJ1-1; D gene ambiguous. CDR1 is SGHVS and CDR2 is FNYEAQ in the germline V gene. Trimming stripped 3 bases from V and 1 base from J, with 6 bases between. The CDR3 totals 13 residues.

This clonotype was counted at least ten times. The chain recombines TRBV19 with TRBJ1-1; 12 bases agree with TRBD1. There are 14 residues in the CDR3. With 9 bases clipped from V and 4 bases from J, the junction kept 6 bases outside the gene matches. Germline values: CDR1 LNHDA, CDR2 SQIVND (reference sequence). CDR3 nucleotides: TGTGCCAGCGGGACAGGGGGCTTGGCCACTGAAGCTTTCTTT. This translates into CASGTGGLATEAFF. Full variable domain (missing parts from reference TRBV19 and TRBJ1-1): DGGITQSPKYLFRKEGQNVTLSCEQNLNHDAMYWYRQDPGQGLRLIYYSQIVNDFQKGDIAEGYSVSREKKESFPLTVTSAQKNPTAFYLCASGTGGLATEAFFGQGTRLTVV.

This clonotype turned up a few times. The rearrangement uses TRBV20-1 and TRBJ2-3, with 9 bases identical to TRBD2. Germline V gene lookup returns CDR1 DFQATT and CDR2 SNEGSKA (reference sequence). The J segment lost 4 bases and the V segment lost 0 bases, leaving 5 bases of the junction unmatched. CDR3 size: 15 residues. CDR3 region: CSARELAGSADTQYF. In nucleotides, the CDR3 is TGCAGTGCTAGAGAGCTAGCGGGGAGCGCAGATACGCAGTATTTT.

The gene calls are TRBV6-5 and TRBJ2-7; D remains ambiguous. Between the trimmed V and J ends, which lost 0 bases and 1 base, there was a span of 10 bases. Germline CDR1 is MNHEY and CDR2 is SVGAGI. The CDR3 runs 15 residues. CDR3 region: CASSYSAPLSYEQYF. For the CDR3, the DNA is TGTGCCAGCAGTTACTCGGCGCCACTGTCCTACGAGCAGTACTTC.

Many counts were recorded for this clonotype. This chain uses TRBV29-1 with TRBJ2-5, with D unclear. From germline, CDR1 is SQVTM and CDR2 ANQGSEA. The V and J ends lost 0 bases and 5 bases respectively, with 13 bases between them. CDR3 length equals 14 residues. The chain's CDR3 is CSVEDRNSGETQYF. In nucleotides, the CDR3 is TGCAGCGTTGAAGACCGAAACTCCGGGGAGACCCAGTACTTC. The full variable domain, with the rest looked up from reference TRBV29-1 and TRBJ2-5, is SAVISQKPSRDICQRGTSLTIQCQVDSQVTMMFWYRQQPGQSLTLIATANQGSEATYESGFVIDKFPISRPNLTFSTLTVSNMSPEDSSIYLCSVEDRNSGETQYFGPGTRLLVL.